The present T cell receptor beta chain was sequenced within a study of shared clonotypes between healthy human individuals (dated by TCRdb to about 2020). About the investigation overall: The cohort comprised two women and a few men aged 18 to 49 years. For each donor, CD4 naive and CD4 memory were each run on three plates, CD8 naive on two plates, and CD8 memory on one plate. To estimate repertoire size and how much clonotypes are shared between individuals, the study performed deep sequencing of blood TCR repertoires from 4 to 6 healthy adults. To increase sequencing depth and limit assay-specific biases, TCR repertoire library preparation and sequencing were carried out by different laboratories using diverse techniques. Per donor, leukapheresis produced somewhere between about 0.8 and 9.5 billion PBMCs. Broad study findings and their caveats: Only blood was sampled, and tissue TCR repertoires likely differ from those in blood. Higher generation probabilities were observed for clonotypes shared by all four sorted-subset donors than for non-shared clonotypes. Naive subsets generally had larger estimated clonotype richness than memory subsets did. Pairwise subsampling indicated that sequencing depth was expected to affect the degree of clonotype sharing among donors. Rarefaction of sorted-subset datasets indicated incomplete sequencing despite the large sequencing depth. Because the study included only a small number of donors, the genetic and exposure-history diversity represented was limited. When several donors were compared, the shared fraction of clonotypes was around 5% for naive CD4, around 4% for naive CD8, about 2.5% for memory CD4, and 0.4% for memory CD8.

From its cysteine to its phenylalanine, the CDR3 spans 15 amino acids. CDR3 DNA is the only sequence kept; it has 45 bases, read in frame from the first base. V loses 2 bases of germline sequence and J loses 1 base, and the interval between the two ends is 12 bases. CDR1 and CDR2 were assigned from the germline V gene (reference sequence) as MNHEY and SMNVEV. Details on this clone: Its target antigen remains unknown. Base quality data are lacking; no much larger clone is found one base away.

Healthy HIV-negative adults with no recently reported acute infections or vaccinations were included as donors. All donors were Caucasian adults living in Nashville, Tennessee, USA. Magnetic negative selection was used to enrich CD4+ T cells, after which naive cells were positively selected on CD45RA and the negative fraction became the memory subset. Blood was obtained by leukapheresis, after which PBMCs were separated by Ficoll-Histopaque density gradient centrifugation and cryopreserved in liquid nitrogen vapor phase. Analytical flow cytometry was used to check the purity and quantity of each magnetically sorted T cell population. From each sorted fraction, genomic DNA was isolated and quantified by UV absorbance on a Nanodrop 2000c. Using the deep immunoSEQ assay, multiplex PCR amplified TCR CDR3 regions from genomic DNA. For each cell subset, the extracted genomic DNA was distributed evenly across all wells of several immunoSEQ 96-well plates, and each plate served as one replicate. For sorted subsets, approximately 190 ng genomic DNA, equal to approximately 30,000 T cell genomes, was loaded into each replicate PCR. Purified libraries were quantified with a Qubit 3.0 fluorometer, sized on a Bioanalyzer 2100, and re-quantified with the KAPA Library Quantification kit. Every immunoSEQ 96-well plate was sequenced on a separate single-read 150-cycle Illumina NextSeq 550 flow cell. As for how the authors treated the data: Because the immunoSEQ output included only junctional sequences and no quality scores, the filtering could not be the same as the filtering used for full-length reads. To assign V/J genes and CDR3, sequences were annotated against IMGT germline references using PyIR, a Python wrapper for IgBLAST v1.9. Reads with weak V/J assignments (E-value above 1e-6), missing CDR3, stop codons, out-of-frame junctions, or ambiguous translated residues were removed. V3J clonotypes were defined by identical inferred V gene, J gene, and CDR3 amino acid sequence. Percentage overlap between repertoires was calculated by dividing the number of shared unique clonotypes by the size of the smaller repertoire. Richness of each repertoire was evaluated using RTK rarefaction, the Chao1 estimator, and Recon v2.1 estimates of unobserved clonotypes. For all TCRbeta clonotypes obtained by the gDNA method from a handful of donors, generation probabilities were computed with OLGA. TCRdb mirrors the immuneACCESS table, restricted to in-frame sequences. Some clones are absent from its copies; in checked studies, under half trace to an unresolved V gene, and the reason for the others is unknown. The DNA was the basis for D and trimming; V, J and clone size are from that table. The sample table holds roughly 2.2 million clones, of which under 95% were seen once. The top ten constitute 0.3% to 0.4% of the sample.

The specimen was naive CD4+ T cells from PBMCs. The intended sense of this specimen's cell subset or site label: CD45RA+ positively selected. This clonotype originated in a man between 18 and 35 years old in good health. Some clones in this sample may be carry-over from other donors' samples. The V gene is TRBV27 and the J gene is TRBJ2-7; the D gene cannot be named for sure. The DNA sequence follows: TGTGCCAGCAGTTTAAACAGCCTCCAATCCTACGAGCAGTACTTC. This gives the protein CASSLNSLQSYEQYF.